One sample yielded the 23 T cell receptor beta chains listed below, sequenced in a study of cytomegalovirus exposure and HLA in healthy donors. Use of 60 Vbeta and 13 Jbeta primers characterized the PCR. The assay was immunoSEQ multiplex PCR, and TCRdb's table has in-frame clones only and misses some. Its table lists roughly 120,000 clones. Sequencing was done on a sample of PBMCs. These receptors all stem from a man between 18 and 29 years old in good health and CMV-seronegative.

This chain links TRBV28 with TRBJ2-6, with a possible D match to TRBD2 (6 bases). Germline V CDR1 and CDR2: MDHEN, SYDVKM. With 2 bases removed from V and 0 bases from J, the gap between germline ends came to 14 bases. The CDR3 covers 18 residues. The CDR3 nucleotides are TGTGCCAGCAGTTTAGCGGGGATACGGGGCTCTGGGGCCAACGTCCTGACTTTC. Translated, it gives CASSLAGIRGSGANVLTF.

The chain joins TRBV5-1 to TRBJ2-6, with D possibly being TRBD2 (5 bases). The germline CDR1 and CDR2 sequences are SGHRS and YFSETQ. This CDR3 is built from 15 residues. V lost 0 bases and J 2 bases, leaving 6 bases between the germline ends. CDR3 nucleotide sequence: TGCGCCAGCAGCTTGGCGGGAACTGGGGCCAACGTCCTGACTTTC. As protein: CASSLAGTGANVLTF.

V gene TRBV14 combines with J gene TRBJ1-2; the match to TRBD1 covers 7 bases. V lost 5 bases and J lost 10; bases outside the gene matches: 7. CDR1 and CDR2 (germline): SGHDN, FVKESK. The CDR3 has 12 amino acids. The CDR3 spells CASSAQGRVYTF. CDR3 bases: TGTGCCAGCAGCGCACAGGGGCGAGTCTACACCTTC.

Here the CDR3 DNA reads TGTGCCAGCAGTTACAAGGGAGACACTGAAGCTTTCTTT. Its protein product is CASSYKGDTEAFF. This rearrangement joins TRBV6-5 to TRBJ1-1; D is uncertain. This CDR3 region has 13 residues. Germline V lookup: CDR1 MNHEY, CDR2 SVGAGI. The V end lost 2 bases, the J end lost 3 bases, and 7 bases lay between the germline ends.

The chain carries TRBV27 and TRBJ1-1; D is unclear. V lost 2 bases and J lost 3, with 10 bases in between. CDR3 length equals 14 residues. CDR1 and CDR2 (germline): MNHEY, SMNVEV (reference sequence). The CDR3 is CASSLGYADTEAFF. The CDR3 nucleotides are TGTGCCAGCAGTTTAGGTTATGCGGACACTGAAGCTTTCTTT.

This chain connects TRBV5-6 to TRBJ1-1; 8 bases are a match to TRBD1. The CDR3 extends over 13 amino acids. Germline V gives CDR1 SGHDT, CDR2 YYEEEE. The trim removed 4 bases at V and 8 bases at J, leaving 7 bases unmatched. CDR3 nucleotide sequence: TGTGCCAGCAGCCAAGGACAGGGAGGGGAAGCTTTCTTT. Translating gives CASSQGQGGEAFF.

The chain combines TRBV7-9 with TRBJ1-1; 7 bases fit TRBD1. Germline trimming cut 5 bases from V and 6 bases from J; bases unmatched to any gene: 3. CDR1 and CDR2 (germline): SEHNR, FQNEAQ (reference sequence). This CDR3 region has 12 residues. The CDR3 region is CASSAGQPEAFF. CDR3 DNA: TGTGCCAGCAGCGCGGGACAGCCTGAAGCTTTCTTT.

The chain is built from TRBV18 and TRBJ2-4; D is perhaps TRBD2 (5 bases). Trimming stripped 3 bases from V and 8 bases from J, with 17 bases between. CDR1 KGHSH and CDR2 LQKENI come from the germline V gene. The CDR3 runs 15 residues. The CDR3 loop is CASSPLVPPADIQYF. The CDR3 coding sequence is TGTGCCAGCTCACCTCTTGTCCCTCCAGCGGACATTCAGTACTTC.

The chain recombines TRBV4-1 with TRBJ2-7, with a weak D call TRBD2 (5 bases). V lost 4 bases and J lost 3, with 13 bases in between. Germline CDR1 and CDR2: MGHRA and YSYEKL. The length of the CDR3 is 14 residues. CDR3 residues: CASSRQAAVYEQYF. The CDR3 DNA follows: TGCGCCAGCAGCCGACAAGCGGCGGTCTACGAGCAGTACTTC.

The chain is built from TRBV5-1 and TRBJ1-2; possibly TRBD1 for D (6 bases). Germline assignment: CDR1 SGHRS and CDR2 YFSETQ. V lost 4 bases and J 6 bases, leaving 10 bases between the germline ends. This CDR3 spans 12 amino acids. In DNA, the CDR3 is TGCGCCAGCAGCCGGACAGCCGATGGCTACACCTTC. This encodes CASSRTADGYTF.

The CDR3 sequence is CASSVGGSGRTDTQYF. The DNA of the CDR3 is TGTGCCAGCAGCGTAGGTGGTAGCGGCCGCACAGATACGCAGTATTTT. The chain employs TRBV9 and TRBJ2-3; D possibly corresponds to TRBD2 (6 bases). This CDR3 has 16 amino acids. Trimming pared 0 bases from V and 1 base from J, leaving 12 bases between. Germline lookup yields CDR1 SGDLS and CDR2 YYNGEE.

As for this clone: Distinct nucleotide sequences in the sample also encode this CDR3. The V call is TRBV5-6, the J call TRBJ1-3, with D tentatively TRBD1 (5 bases). The CDR3 runs to 16 residues. Germline assignment: CDR1 SGHDT and CDR2 YYEEEE. Trimming took 0 bases from V and 1 from J, leaving 11 bases between them. CDR3 protein: CASSLAGGGSGNTIYF. Written as DNA, the CDR3 is TGTGCCAGCAGCTTGGCCGGGGGAGGTTCTGGAAACACCATATATTTT.

The gene calls are TRBV19 and TRBJ1-2; no clear D. CDR1 is LNHDA, CDR2 SQIVND, per germline (reference sequence). V lost 2 bases and J lost 0, with 4 bases in between. The CDR3 contains 13 residues. The DNA for the CDR3 is TGTGCCAGTAGTATAATCACTAACTATGGCTACACCTTC. The encoded protein is CASSIITNYGYTF.

The J gene is TRBJ2-7, the V gene TRBV5-1; no firm D call. V was pared by 3 bases and J by 5 bases, with 15 bases between. This CDR3 is built from 14 residues. Germline V gene data show CDR1 as SGHRS and CDR2 as YFSETQ. Written as DNA, the CDR3 is TGCGCCAGCAGCTCTTCCAGGATACGAGACGAGCAGTACTTC. Its protein product is CASSSSRIRDEQYF.

The J gene is TRBJ2-7, the V gene TRBV19; the match to TRBD2 covers 10 bases. The CDR3 consists of 14 residues. Germline assignment: CDR1 LNHDA and CDR2 SQIVND (reference sequence). The junction had 5 bases not matched to a gene; V was cut back by 7 bases and J by 2 bases. CDR3 in amino acids: CASTRTSGPYEQYF. The CDR3 DNA sequence: TGTGCCAGTACCAGGACTAGCGGACCCTACGAGCAGTACTTC.

This rearrangement joins TRBV13 to TRBJ2-5, with D maybe TRBD1 (6 bases). V was shortened by 5 bases and J by 1 base, with 11 bases between the two germline ends. Looked up from germline, CDR1 is PRHDT and CDR2 is FYEKMQ (reference sequence). The CDR3 is 14 residues long. CDR3 bases: TGTGCCAGCAGCACCCGACAGGTCCAAGAGACCCAGTACTTC. Translated: CASSTRQVQETQYF.

The V and J genes are TRBV9 and TRBJ2-5; 12 nucleotides line up with TRBD2. Losses at the gene ends were 0 bases for V and 6 bases for J; bases not matched to a gene: 3. The germline V gene encodes CDR1 SGDLS and CDR2 YYNGEE. The CDR3 consists of 15 residues. The CDR3 DNA reads as TGTGCCAGCAGCGTAGGACTAGCGGGAGATCAGACCCAGTACTTC. This codes for CASSVGLAGDQTQYF.

The chain links TRBV7-9 to TRBJ2-1; a weak D match, TRBD2 (6 bases). Trimming pared 7 bases from V and 12 bases from J, leaving 16 bases between. This CDR3 is 12 amino acids long. Germline CDR1 and CDR2: SEHNR and FQNEAQ (reference sequence). The CDR3 sequence: CASTLGVGGQFF. The CDR3 DNA reads as TGTGCCAGCACCCTAGGGGTCGGGGGGCAGTTCTTC.

V is TRBV5-5 and J is TRBJ1-1; D unclear. Trimming shortened V by 0 bases and J by 3 bases, and 9 bases separated the two germline ends. The CDR3 loop spans 14 amino acids. CDR1 and CDR2 (germline): SGHKS, YYEKEE (reference sequence). Written as DNA, the CDR3 is TGTGCCAGCAGCTTGGAAGTCGGAGACACTGAAGCTTTCTTT. Its protein product is CASSLEVGDTEAFF.

The rearrangement uses TRBV27 and TRBJ2-7, with D hard to call. The germline CDR1 and CDR2 sequences are MNHEY and SMNVEV (reference sequence). The CDR3 spans 14 residues. V lost 4 bases, J lost 4 bases, and 14 bases lay in between. In nucleotides, the CDR3 is TGTGCCAGCAGTTCGACACCCCTCTTGTACGAGCAGTACTTC. Encoded protein: CASSSTPLLYEQYF.

The CDR3 region is CASSLPRGESYNEQFF. In DNA, the CDR3 is TGTGCCAGCAGTCTCCCGCGGGGGGAATCCTACAATGAGCAGTTCTTC. This sequence joins TRBV25-1 and TRBJ2-1, with 8 nucleotides matching TRBD2. The CDR3 covers 16 residues. Germline CDR1 MGHDK, CDR2 SYGVNS. With 5 bases clipped from V and 1 base from J, the junction kept 7 bases outside the gene matches. Variable domain in full (rest from reference TRBV25-1 and TRBJ2-1): EADIYQTPRYLVIGTGKKITLECSQTMGHDKMYWYQQDPGMELHLIHYSYGVNSTEKGDLSSESTVSRIRTEHFPLTLESARPSHTSQYLCASSLPRGESYNEQFFGPGTRLTVL.

This chain joins TRBV9 and TRBJ2-4, with D maybe TRBD2 (6 bases). CDR3 length: 15 residues. The germline V gene encodes CDR1 SGDLS and CDR2 YYNGEE. V dropped 4 bases and J dropped 6 bases, with 17 bases sitting between them. CDR3 DNA sequence: TGTGCCAGCAGCCCCCTATCGGGGACTCTAAACATTCAGTACTTC. Protein sequence: CASSPLSGTLNIQYF.

The rearrangement joins TRBV2 to TRBJ2-1; D is possibly TRBD2 (6 bases). The V gene's germline CDR1 is SNHLY and CDR2 FYNNEI. V was trimmed by 8 bases and J by 10 bases, leaving 18 bases between them. The CDR3 runs 13 residues. The CDR3 DNA reads as TGTGCCAGCGGGAAGAGCCCCGGGGGAGAGCAGTTCTTC. Translating it yields CASGKSPGGEQFF.